Given below is one TCR beta chain in context. The target antigen is unknown. Trimming took 7 bases from V and 3 from J; bases not matched to a gene: 3. The CDR3 has 12 residues. In germline, CDR1 is MDHEN, CDR2 SYDVKM. This entry is derived from a study of vaccination and CD4 T cells after COVID-19. On the study more broadly: Control cultures received a CEFX pool, an HIV-1 Nef pool, or no peptide.

An Oncomine TCR Beta short-read assay was used to sequence the DNA from cultured CD4+ T cells. Cultured CD4+ T cells yielded the extracted genomic DNA. TCRdb processed the PCR reads anew with MiXCR; each CDR3 protein has one entry. The sample holds over 5,500 distinct CDR3 sequences, approximately 30% seen once. Treatment specified: approximately nine-day PBMC culture with coronavirus spike peptide pools or control peptides (ViraFEST assay). Pre-COVID-19 pandemic sampling (2011-2018) yielded the unexposed donor's CD4+ T cells. Negative selection enriched CD4+ T cells from cultures at about 10 days. With SARS-CoV-2 S/N and four cold-coronavirus spikes, unexposed-donor CD4+ T cells were probed, cells permitting.

V and J are TRBV28 and TRBJ2-7, with 7 bases matching TRBD1. The sample taken for sequencing was CD4+ T cells from blood, cultured in vitro. The clonotype was recovered from a human donor in good health. CDR3 sequence reads: CASTGGFYEQYF. For the CDR3, the DNA is TGTGCCAGCACAGGGGGATTCTACGAGCAGTACTTC.